A selection of T cell receptor beta chains follows, all from one sample in a study of shared clonotypes between healthy human individuals. Only in-frame clones appear in the TCRdb table, and some are missing; sequencing was by immunoSEQ multiplex PCR. The sample contains 550,000 to 700,000 clones, about three quarters of which appear only once. The sequenced sample consisted of memory CD4+ T cells sorted from blood. The receptor source for this set is a woman aged 25 to 39 in good health. CDR3s include the opening cysteine and the closing phenylalanine or tryptophan. D genes are given only for firm matches. Only part of the rows carry a size: once, few, many, or a class if the clone is expanded.

J,length,D,V,size,CDR3,DNA
TRBJ2-3,16,.,TRBV5-1,.,CASSLVGQPSTDTQYF,TGCGCCAGCAGCTTGGTAGGTCAACCAAGCACAGATACGCAGTATTTT
TRBJ1-2,12,.,TRBV11-2,.,CASSPHEGGYTF,TGTGCCAGCAGCCCCCACGAGGGCGGCTACACCTTC
TRBJ2-1,14,TRBD2,TRBV7-9,.,CASSLAGGKNEQFF,TGTGCCAGCAGCTTAGCGGGAGGGAAAAATGAGCAGTTCTTC
TRBJ2-4,19,TRBD2,TRBV2,.,CASSEGTSGESLAKNIQYF,TGTGCCAGCAGTGAGGGGACTAGCGGAGAATCGCTAGCCAAAAACATTCAGTACTTC
TRBJ1-5,14,TRBD1,TRBV27,.,CASKRTGGNQPQHF,TGTGCCAGCAAGAGGACAGGGGGAAATCAGCCCCAGCATTTT
TRBJ1-5,14,.,TRBV28,.,CASSGGRINQPQHF,TGTGCCAGCAGTGGGGGACGGATCAATCAGCCCCAGCATTTT
TRBJ2-7,13,.,TRBV23-1,.,CASSRAGDYEQYF,TGCGCCAGCAGTCGGGCTGGGGACTACGAGCAGTACTTC
TRBJ1-4,14,.,TRBV19,.,CASSPPGSNEKLFF,TGTGCCAGTAGCCCCCCAGGGTCTAATGAAAAACTGTTTTTT
TRBJ2-1,14,TRBD1,TRBV2,.,CASSEGNRGNEQFF,TGTGCCAGCAGTGAAGGGAACAGGGGTAATGAGCAGTTCTTC
TRBJ2-3,14,.,TRBV7-2,.,CASSLDRAADTQYF,TGTGCCAGCAGCTTGGATCGCGCCGCGGATACGCAGTATTTT
TRBJ2-1,14,TRBD2,TRBV6-6,once,CASSTGGRVNEQFF,TGTGCCAGCAGTACGGGCGGGAGGGTTAATGAGCAGTTCTTC
TRBJ1-5,16,.,TRBV15,.,CATSRKGRREQSPQHF,TGTGCCACCAGCAGAAAGGGACGGCGTGAGCAATCGCCCCAGCATTTT
TRBJ2-7,16,.,TRBV7-3,.,CASSLFQGAVMGEQYF,TGTGCCAGCAGCTTATTTCAGGGAGCGGTGATGGGGGAGCAGTACTTC
TRBJ1-2,13,.,TRBV25-1,.,CASSERLVGGYTF,TGTGCCAGCAGTGAACGGCTTGTAGGTGGCTACACCTTC
TRBJ2-7,14,TRBD1,TRBV6-1,.,CASNPGQGSYEQYF,TGTGCCAGCAACCCGGGACAGGGGTCCTACGAGCAGTACTTC
TRBJ1-5,12,.,TRBV7-2,.,CASSLGVQPQHF,TGTGCCAGCAGCTTAGGGGTTCAGCCCCAGCATTTT
TRBJ2-3,14,TRBD2,TRBV5-1,few,CASLSGSGTDTQYF,TGCGCCAGCCTGAGCGGGAGTGGTACAGATACGCAGTATTTT
TRBJ2-7,14,.,TRBV28,once,CASKGEGRIDEQYF,TGTGCCAGCAAGGGGGAGGGTCGTATCGACGAGCAGTACTTC
TRBJ1-5,15,TRBD1,TRBV2,.,CASSEWGQSNQPQHF,TGTGCCAGCAGTGAATGGGGACAGAGCAATCAGCCCCAGCATTTT
TRBJ2-1,14,.,TRBV6-5,.,CASTGPAVGDEQFF,TGTGCCAGCACTGGTCCCGCCGTTGGGGATGAGCAGTTCTTC
TRBJ1-1,13,.,TRBV18,.,CASSPMDGTEAFF,TGTGCCAGCTCCCCCATGGATGGCACTGAAGCTTTCTTT
TRBJ1-2,15,.,TRBV4-1,few,CASSQDVAGSSGYTF,TGCGCCAGCAGCCAAGATGTGGCGGGGTCCTCTGGCTACACCTTC
TRBJ2-5,14,.,TRBV7-6,.,CASSTQGWGETQYF,TGTGCCAGCAGCACCCAGGGGTGGGGAGAGACCCAGTACTTC
TRBJ1-3,15,.,TRBV29-1,.,CSVEAQQLSGNTIYF,TGCAGCGTTGAAGCCCAACAACTCTCTGGAAACACCATATATTTT
TRBJ2-2,12,.,TRBV5-1,few,CASSGTIGELFF,TGCGCCAGCAGCGGTACCATCGGGGAGCTGTTTTTT
TRBJ1-1,15,TRBD1,TRBV27,few,CASSPRQGAGTEAFF,TGTGCCAGCAGTCCAAGACAGGGGGCGGGGACTGAAGCTTTCTTT
TRBJ2-7,15,.,TRBV28,.,CASSLPGTKTTEQYF,TGTGCCAGCAGTCTCCCAGGGACGAAGACCACCGAGCAGTACTTC
TRBJ2-1,14,TRBD2,TRBV11-3,.,CASSLGGSYNEQFF,TGTGCCAGCAGCTTAGGCGGGAGCTATAATGAGCAGTTCTTC
TRBJ2-6,15,.,TRBV7-2,.,CASSLGVSGANVLTF,TGTGCCAGCAGCTTAGGTGTTTCGGGGGCCAACGTCCTGACTTTC
TRBJ1-2,15,TRBD1,TRBV2,.,CASNRQGAFGYGYTF,TGTGCCAGCAATAGACAGGGGGCGTTTGGATATGGCTACACCTTC
TRBJ1-4,16,.,TRBV9,.,CASSGGQIPTNEKLFF,TGTGCCAGCAGCGGTGGACAGATCCCAACTAATGAAAAACTGTTTTTT
TRBJ2-3,16,TRBD1,TRBV5-1,.,CASSLGQGASTDTQYF,TGCGCCAGCAGCTTAGGTCAGGGGGCTAGCACAGATACGCAGTATTTT
TRBJ2-7,14,.,TRBV10-1,few,CASSESGSAARKYF,TGCGCCAGCAGTGAGTCGGGTTCAGCAGCCCGAAAGTACTTC
TRBJ2-2,13,.,TRBV7-2,.,CASSLRFTGELFF,TGTGCCAGCAGCTTACGGTTCACCGGGGAGCTGTTTTTT
TRBJ1-2,13,.,TRBV10-3,.,CAITRELNYGYTF,TGTGCCATCACGCGGGAGCTGAACTATGGCTACACCTTC
TRBJ2-7,16,.,TRBV5-6,.,CASSLYGGTSSYEQYF,TGTGCCAGCAGCTTGTATGGGGGGACCTCCTCCTACGAGCAGTACTTC
TRBJ1-2,14,.,TRBV4-1,.,CASSQAGRWYGYTF,TGCGCCAGCAGCCAAGCAGGGCGGTGGTATGGCTACACCTTC
TRBJ2-7,17,.,TRBV19,.,CASSPRDSLAETYEQYF,TGTGCCAGTAGTCCACGGGATTCCCTAGCCGAGACCTACGAGCAGTACTTC